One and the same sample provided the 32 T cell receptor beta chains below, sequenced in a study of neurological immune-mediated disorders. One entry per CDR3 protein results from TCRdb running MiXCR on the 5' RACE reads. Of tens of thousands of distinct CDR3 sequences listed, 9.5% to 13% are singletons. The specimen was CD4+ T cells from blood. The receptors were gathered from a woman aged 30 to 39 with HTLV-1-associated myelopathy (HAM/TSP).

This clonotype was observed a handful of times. The CDR3 nucleotides read TGCGCCAGCAGTGAGTCGGGACAGGGGGCTTCCACTGAAGCTTTCTTT. Protein product: CASSESGQGASTEAFF. The rearrangement joins TRBV10-2 to TRBJ1-1, with TRBD1 matching 12 bases. The CDR3 is 16 residues long. Per the germline V gene, CDR1 is WSHSY and CDR2 is SAAADI. Trimming cost V 0 bases and J 4 bases; bases outside gene matches: 3.

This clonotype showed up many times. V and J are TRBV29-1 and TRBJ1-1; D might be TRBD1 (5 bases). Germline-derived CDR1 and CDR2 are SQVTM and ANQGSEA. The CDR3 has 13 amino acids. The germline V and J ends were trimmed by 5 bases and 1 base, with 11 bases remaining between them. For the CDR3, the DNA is TGCAGCGTTCGGAGTCAGGGGAACACTGAAGCTTTCTTT. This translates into CSVRSQGNTEAFF.

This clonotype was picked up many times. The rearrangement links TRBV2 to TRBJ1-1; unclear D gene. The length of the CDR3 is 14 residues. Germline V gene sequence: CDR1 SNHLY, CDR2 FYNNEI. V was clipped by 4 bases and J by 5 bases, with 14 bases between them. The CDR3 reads CASSVSWGGTEAFF. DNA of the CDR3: TGTGCCAGCAGTGTGTCTTGGGGTGGGACTGAAGCTTTCTTT.

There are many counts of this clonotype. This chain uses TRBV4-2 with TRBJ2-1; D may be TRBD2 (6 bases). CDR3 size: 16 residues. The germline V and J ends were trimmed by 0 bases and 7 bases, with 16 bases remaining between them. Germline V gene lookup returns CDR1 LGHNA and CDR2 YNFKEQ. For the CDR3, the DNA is TGTGCCAGCAGCCAAGATTGGGACTCTAGGAGGAATGAGCAGTTCTTC. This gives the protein CASSQDWDSRRNEQFF.

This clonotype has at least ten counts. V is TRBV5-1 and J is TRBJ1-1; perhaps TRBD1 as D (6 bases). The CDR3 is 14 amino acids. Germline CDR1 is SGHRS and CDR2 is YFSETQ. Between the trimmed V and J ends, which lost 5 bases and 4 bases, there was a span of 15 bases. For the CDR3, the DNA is TGCGCCAGCAGAAGGGGGGAACTGATCACTGAAGCTTTCTTT. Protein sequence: CASRRGELITEAFF. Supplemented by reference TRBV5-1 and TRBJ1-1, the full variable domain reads KAGVTQTPRYLIKTRGQQVTLSCSPISGHRSVSWYQQTPGQGLQFLFEYFSETQRNKGNFPGRFSGRQFSNSRSEMNVSTLELGDSALYLCASRRGELITEAFFGQGTRLTVV.

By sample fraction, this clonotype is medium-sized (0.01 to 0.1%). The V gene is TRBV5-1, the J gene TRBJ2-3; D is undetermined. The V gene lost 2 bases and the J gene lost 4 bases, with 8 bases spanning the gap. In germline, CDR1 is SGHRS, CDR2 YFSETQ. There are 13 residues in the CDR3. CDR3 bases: TGCGCCAGCAGCTTATCGGACGCAGATACGCAGTATTTT. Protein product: CASSLSDADTQYF.

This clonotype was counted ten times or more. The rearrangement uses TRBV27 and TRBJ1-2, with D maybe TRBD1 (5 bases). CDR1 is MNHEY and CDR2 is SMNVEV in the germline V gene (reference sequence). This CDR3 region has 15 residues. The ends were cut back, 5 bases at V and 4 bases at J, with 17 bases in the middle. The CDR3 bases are TGTGCCAGCAGTCCCCGGGACCCATACGTCTATGGCTACACCTTC. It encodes CASSPRDPYVYGYTF.

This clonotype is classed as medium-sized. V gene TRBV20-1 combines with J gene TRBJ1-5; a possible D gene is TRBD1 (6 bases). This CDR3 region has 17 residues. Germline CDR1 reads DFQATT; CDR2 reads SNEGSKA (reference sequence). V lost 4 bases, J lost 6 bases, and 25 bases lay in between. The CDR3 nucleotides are TGCAGTGCTATAAACGACAGGTCGACTCATTCAGGTCAGCCCCAGCATTTT. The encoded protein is CSAINDRSTHSGQPQHF.

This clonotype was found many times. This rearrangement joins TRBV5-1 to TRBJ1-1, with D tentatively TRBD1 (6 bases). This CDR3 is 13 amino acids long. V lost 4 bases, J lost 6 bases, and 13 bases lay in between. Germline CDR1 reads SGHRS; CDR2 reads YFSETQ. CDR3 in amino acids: CASSLQGTSEAFF. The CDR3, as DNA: TGCGCCAGCAGCCTTCAGGGGACATCTGAAGCTTTCTTT.

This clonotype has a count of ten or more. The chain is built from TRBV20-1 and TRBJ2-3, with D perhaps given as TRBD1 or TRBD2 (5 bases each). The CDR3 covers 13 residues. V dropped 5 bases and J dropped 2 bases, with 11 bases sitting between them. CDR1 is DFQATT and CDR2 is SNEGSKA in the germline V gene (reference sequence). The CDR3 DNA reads TGCAGTGCTGTGGACGGGGCCACAGATACGCAGTATTTT. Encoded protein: CSAVDGATDTQYF.

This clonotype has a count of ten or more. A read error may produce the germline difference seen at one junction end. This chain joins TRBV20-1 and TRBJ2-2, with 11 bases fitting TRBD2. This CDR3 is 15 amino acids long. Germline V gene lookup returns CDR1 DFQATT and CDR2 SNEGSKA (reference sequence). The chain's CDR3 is CSARELAGATGELFF. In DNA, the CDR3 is TGCAGTGCGAGAGAACTAGCGGGGGCCACCGGGGAGCTGTTTTTT.

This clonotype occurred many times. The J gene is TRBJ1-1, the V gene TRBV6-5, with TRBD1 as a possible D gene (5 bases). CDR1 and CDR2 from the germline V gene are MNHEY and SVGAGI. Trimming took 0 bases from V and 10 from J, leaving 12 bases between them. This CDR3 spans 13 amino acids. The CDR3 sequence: CASSYSKAGGAFF. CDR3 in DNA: TGTGCCAGCAGTTACTCCAAGGCGGGGGGAGCTTTCTTT.

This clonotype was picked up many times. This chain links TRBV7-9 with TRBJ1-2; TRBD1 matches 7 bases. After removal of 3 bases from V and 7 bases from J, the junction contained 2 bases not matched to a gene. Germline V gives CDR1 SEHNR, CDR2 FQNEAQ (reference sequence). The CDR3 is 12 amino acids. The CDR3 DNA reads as TGTGCCAGCAGCTTGACAGGGATTGGCTACACCTTC. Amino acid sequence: CASSLTGIGYTF.

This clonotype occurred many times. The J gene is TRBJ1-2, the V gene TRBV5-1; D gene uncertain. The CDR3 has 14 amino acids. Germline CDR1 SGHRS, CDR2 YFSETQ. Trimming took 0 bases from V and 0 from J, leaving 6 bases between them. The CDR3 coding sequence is TGCGCCAGCAGCTTGGGCAGTTCTAACTATGGCTACACCTTC. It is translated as CASSLGSSNYGYTF.

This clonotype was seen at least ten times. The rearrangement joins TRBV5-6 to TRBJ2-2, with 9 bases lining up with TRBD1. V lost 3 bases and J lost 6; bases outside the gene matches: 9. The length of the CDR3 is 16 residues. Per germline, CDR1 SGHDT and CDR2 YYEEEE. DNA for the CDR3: TGTGCCAGCAGCTGGCGTGGGGACAGGGTAGCCGGGGAGCTGTTTTTT. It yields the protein CASSWRGDRVAGELFF.

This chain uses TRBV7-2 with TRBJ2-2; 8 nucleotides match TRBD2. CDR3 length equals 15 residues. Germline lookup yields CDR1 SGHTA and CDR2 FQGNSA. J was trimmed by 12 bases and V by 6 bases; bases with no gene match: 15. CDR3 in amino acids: CASRFGGVNTGKLFF. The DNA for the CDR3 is TGTGCCAGCAGATTCGGGGGGGTGAACACAGGGAAGCTGTTTTTT.

The CDR3 region is CASSFRLGANTGELFF. The CDR3 bases are TGTGCCAGCAGCTTTCGTTTGGGGGCCAACACCGGGGAGCTGTTTTTT. The J gene is TRBJ2-2, the V gene TRBV7-3; tentative D call: TRBD1 (6 bases). The V gene's germline CDR1 is SGHTA and CDR2 FQGTGA. The CDR3 totals 16 residues. Trimming took off 3 bases at V and 2 bases at J, with 13 bases between the two ends.

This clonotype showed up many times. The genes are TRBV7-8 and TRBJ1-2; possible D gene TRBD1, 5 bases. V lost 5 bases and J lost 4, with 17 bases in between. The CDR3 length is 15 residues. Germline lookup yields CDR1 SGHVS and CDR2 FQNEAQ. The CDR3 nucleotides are TGTGCCAGCAGCGGACTCAGGGTACGGTTCTATGGCTACACCTTC. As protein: CASSGLRVRFYGYTF. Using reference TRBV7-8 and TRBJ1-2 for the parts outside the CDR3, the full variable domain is GAGVSQSPRYKVAKRGQDVALRCDPISGHVSLFWYQQALGQGPEFLTYFQNEAQLDKSGLPSDRFFAERPEGSVSTLKIQRTQQEDSAVYLCASSGLRVRFYGYTFGSGTRLTVV.

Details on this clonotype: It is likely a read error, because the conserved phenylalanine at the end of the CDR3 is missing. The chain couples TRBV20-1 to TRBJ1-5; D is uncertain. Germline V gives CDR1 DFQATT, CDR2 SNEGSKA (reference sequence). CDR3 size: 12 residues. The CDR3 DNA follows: TGCAGTGCCTTAACGGGAAATCAGACCCAGCATATT. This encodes CSALTGNQTQHI.

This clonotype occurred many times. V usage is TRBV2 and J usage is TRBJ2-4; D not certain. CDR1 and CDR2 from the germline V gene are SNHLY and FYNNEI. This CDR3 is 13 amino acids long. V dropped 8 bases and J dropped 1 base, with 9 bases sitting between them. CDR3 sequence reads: CASGLTAKNIQYF. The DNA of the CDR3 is TGTGCCAGCGGATTGACCGCCAAAAACATTCAGTACTTC.

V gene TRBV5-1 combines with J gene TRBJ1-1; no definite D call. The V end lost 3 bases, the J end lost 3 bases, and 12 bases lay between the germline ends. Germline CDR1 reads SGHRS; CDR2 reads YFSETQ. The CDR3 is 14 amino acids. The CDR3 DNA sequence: TGCGCCAGCAGCTCGGATCTTTCCTACACTGAAGCTTTCTTT. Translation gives CASSSDLSYTEAFF.

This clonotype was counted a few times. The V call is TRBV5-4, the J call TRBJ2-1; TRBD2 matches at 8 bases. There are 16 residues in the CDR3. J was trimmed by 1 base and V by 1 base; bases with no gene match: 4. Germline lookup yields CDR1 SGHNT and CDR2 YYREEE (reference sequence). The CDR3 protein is CASSLRRGASYNEQFF. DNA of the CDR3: TGTGCCAGCAGCTTGAGGCGGGGGGCTTCCTACAATGAGCAGTTCTTC.

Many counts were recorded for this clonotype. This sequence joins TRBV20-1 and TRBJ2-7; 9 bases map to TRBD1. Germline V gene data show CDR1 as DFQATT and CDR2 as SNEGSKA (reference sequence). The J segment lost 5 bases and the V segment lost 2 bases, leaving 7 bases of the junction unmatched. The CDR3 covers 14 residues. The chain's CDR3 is CSARSGTGINEQYF. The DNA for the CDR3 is TGCAGTGCTAGATCCGGGACAGGGATCAACGAGCAGTACTTC.

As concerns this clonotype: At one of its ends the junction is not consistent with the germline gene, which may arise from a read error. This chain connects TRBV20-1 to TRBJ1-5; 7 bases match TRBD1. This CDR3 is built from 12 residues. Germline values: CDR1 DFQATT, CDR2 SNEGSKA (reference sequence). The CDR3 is CSAETGSQTQHF. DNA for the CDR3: TGCAGTGCCGAGACAGGGAGTCAGACCCAGCATTTT.

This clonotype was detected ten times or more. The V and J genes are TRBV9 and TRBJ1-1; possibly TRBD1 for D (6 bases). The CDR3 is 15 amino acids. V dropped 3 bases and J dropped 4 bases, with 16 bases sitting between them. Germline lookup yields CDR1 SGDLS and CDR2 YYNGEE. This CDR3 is CASSGVQGGVTEAFF. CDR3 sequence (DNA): TGTGCCAGCAGCGGAGTACAGGGAGGAGTCACTGAAGCTTTCTTT.

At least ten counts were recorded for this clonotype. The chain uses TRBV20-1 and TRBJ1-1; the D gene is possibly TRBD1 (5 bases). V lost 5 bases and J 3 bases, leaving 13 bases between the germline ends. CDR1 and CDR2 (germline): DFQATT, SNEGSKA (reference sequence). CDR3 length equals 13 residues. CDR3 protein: CSAGRGRDTEAFF. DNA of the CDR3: TGCAGTGCTGGGAGAGGCAGGGACACTGAAGCTTTCTTT.

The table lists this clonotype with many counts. The chain's CDR3 is CSARSRLAGTDTQYF. As DNA, the CDR3 is TGCAGTGCTAGATCCCGACTAGCGGGGACAGATACGCAGTATTTT. The V and J genes are TRBV20-1 and TRBJ2-3; 11 bases are shared with TRBD2. V dropped 2 bases and J dropped 3; count of bases not matched to a gene: 4. This CDR3 is built from 15 residues. In germline, CDR1 is DFQATT, CDR2 SNEGSKA (reference sequence).

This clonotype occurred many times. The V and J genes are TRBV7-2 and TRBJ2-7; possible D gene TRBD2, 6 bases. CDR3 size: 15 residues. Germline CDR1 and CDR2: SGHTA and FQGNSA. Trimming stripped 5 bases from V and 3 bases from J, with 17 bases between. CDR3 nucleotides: TGTGCCAGCAGCAGCAAAACCGGGACTGGCTACGAGCAGTACTTC. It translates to CASSSKTGTGYEQYF.

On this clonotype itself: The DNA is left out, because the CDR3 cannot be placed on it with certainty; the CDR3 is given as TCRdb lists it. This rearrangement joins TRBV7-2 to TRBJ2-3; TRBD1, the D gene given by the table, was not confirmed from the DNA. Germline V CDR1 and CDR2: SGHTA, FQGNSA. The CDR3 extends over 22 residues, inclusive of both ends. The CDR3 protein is CASSFYICSVVVGGRSTDTQYF.

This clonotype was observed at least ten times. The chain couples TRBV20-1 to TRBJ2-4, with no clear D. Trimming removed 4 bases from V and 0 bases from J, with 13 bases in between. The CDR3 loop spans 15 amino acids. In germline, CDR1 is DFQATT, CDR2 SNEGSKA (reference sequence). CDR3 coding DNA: TGCAGTGCTAAAGTTCCCAGAGGAGCCAAAAACATTCAGTACTTC. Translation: CSAKVPRGAKNIQYF.

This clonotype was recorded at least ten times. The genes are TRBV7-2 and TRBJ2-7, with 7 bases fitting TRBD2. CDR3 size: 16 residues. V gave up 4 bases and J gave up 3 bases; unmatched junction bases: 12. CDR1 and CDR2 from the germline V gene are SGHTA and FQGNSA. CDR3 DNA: TGTGCCAGCAGCTCCCTCGTCCGCGGGGGACTCTACGAGCAGTACTTC. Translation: CASSSLVRGGLYEQYF. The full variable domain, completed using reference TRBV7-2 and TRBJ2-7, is GAGVSQSPSNKVTEKGKDVELRCDPISGHTALYWYRQSLGQGLEFLIYFQGNSAPDKSGLPSDRFSAERTGGSVSTLTIQRTQQEDSAVYLCASSSLVRGGLYEQYFGPGTRLTVT.

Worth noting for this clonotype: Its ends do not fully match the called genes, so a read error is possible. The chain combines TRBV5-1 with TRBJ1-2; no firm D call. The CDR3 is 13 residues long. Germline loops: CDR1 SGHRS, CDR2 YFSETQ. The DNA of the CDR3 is TGCGCCAGCAGCTTTGTAACGGACTATGGCTACACCTTT. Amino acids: CASSFVTDYGYTF.